This is a list of T cell receptor beta chains from one sample in a study of T cell responses to AZD1222 COVID-19 vaccine. The method was immunoSEQ multiplex PCR; TCRdb's version includes in-frame clones alone and lacks a portion of them. This sample carries more than 90,000 clones, 85% to 90% of them seen once, and the ten largest clones take 6% to 8.5%. Sequences were derived from peripheral blood, sampled 28 days after the second AZD1222 dose. These TCRs come from an adult who received the AZD1222 COVID-19 vaccine. CDR3s include the opening cysteine and the closing phenylalanine or tryptophan. A D gene is named only where the DNA matches it firmly. Part of the rows lack a size; the others show once, few, many or a class for expanded clones.

v_gene	d_gene	abundance	j_gene	CDR3aa	CDR3nt
TRBV3-1/TRBV3-2	TRBD1	NA	TRBJ1-6	CASSHPQGVTRNSPLHF	TGTGCCAGCAGCCATCCTCAGGGGGTAACAAGGAATTCACCCCTCCACTTT
TRBV27	NA	NA	TRBJ2-7	CASSRTGREQYF	TGTGCCAGCAGCCGTACAGGACGCGAGCAGTACTTC
TRBV25-1	TRBD2	NA	TRBJ2-7	CASTPGGYEQYF	TGTGCCAGCACCCCCGGGGGGTACGAGCAGTACTTC
TRBV6-1	NA	few	TRBJ1-2	CASSESVGKNGYTF	TGTGCCAGCAGTGAAAGCGTAGGGAAAAATGGCTACACCTTC
TRBV4-1	NA	NA	TRBJ1-3	CASSQDLGHGNTIYF	TGCGCCAGCAGCCAAGACTTGGGACACGGAAACACCATATATTTT
TRBV19	NA	NA	TRBJ1-5	CASSIEDAQGINQPQHF	TGTGCCAGTAGTATTGAGGATGCGCAGGGAATAAATCAGCCCCAGCATTTT
TRBV24-1	NA	NA	TRBJ2-1	CATSPRGGPNEQFF	TGTGCCACCAGCCCCCGAGGGGGGCCTAATGAGCAGTTCTTC
TRBV6-1	NA	NA	TRBJ1-6	CASSEIGEANSPLHF	TGTGCCAGCAGTGAAATTGGGGAGGCGAATTCACCCCTCCACTTT
TRBV5-1	TRBD1	NA	TRBJ1-2	CASSSTGDGYTF	TGCGCCAGCAGCTCGACAGGGGATGGCTACACCTTC
TRBV11-2	TRBD1	NA	TRBJ2-7	CASSSRDRGYEQYF	TGTGCCAGCAGCTCCCGGGACAGGGGCTACGAGCAGTACTTC
TRBV7-2	NA	NA	TRBJ2-1	CASSFGASSYNEQFF	TGTGCCAGCAGCTTCGGGGCGAGCTCCTACAATGAGCAGTTCTTC
TRBV28	NA	NA	TRBJ1-5	CASSPAGPMGNQPQHF	TGTGCCAGCAGCCCCGCGGGCCCGATGGGCAATCAGCCCCAGCATTTT
TRBV4-2	TRBD1	NA	TRBJ2-6	CASSTNLGQGASGANVLTF	TGTGCCAGCAGCACAAATCTGGGACAGGGGGCTTCTGGGGCCAACGTCCTGACTTTC
TRBV4-2	TRBD1	NA	TRBJ1-4	CASSSYRGYNEKLFF	TGTGCCAGCAGCTCCTACAGGGGGTATAATGAAAAACTGTTTTTT
TRBV23-1	NA	NA	TRBJ2-7	CASSQGWTLPYEQYF	TGCGCCAGCAGTCAAGGATGGACACTTCCCTACGAGCAGTACTTC
TRBV7-9	TRBD1	NA	TRBJ1-2	CASSLVGTGDYGYTF	TGTGCCAGCAGCTTAGTGGGGACAGGCGACTATGGCTACACCTTC
TRBV30	NA	once	TRBJ2-7	CAWRWAESYEQYF	TGTGCCTGGAGGTGGGCGGAATCCTACGAGCAGTACTTC
TRBV5-1	NA	NA	TRBJ2-1	CASSRDRYNEQFF	TGCGCCAGCAGCCGAGACAGATACAATGAGCAGTTCTTC
TRBV6-6	NA	NA	TRBJ2-7	CATSPGHRSYEQYF	TGTGCCACCTCACCGGGACACCGCTCCTACGAGCAGTACTTC
TRBV5-1	NA	NA	TRBJ1-2	CASSFTGPNYGYTF	TGCGCCAGCAGCTTCACAGGACCTAACTATGGCTACACCTTC
TRBV11-3	NA	NA	TRBJ1-3	CASSLDRGGTGNTIYF	TGTGCCAGCAGCTTAGATCGGGGGGGCACTGGAAACACCATATATTTT
TRBV28	NA	once	TRBJ1-6	CASRPGAWDSPLHF	TGTGCCAGCAGGCCGGGTGCTTGGGATTCACCCCTCCACTTT
TRBV5-1	TRBD2	NA	TRBJ2-7	CASSLAHSGTNYEQYF	TGCGCCAGCAGCTTGGCCCATAGCGGGACCAACTACGAGCAGTACTTC
TRBV28	NA	NA	TRBJ2-7	CASSPGGSYEQYF	TGTGCCAGCAGTCCCGGTGGCTCCTACGAGCAGTACTTC
TRBV19	TRBD1	NA	TRBJ2-7	CASILGQHYEQYF	TGTGCCAGTATTCTGGGACAGCATTACGAGCAGTACTTC
TRBV7-8	NA	NA	TRBJ2-1	CASSLERGNEQFF	TGTGCCAGCAGCTTAGAACGAGGGAATGAGCAGTTCTTC
TRBV18	NA	NA	TRBJ1-2	CASSHRDAGYTF	TGTGCCAGCTCACACCGGGATGCTGGCTACACCTTC
TRBV7-2	NA	NA	TRBJ1-4	CASARGGGDAEKLFF	TGTGCCAGCGCCAGGGGAGGGGGAGACGCCGAAAAACTGTTTTTT
TRBV4-3	NA	few	TRBJ2-3	CASSQQGRSTQYF	TGCGCCAGCAGCCAACAGGGGAGGAGTACGCAGTATTTT
TRBV15	TRBD1	NA	TRBJ2-1	CATSRERSVRGYNEQFF	TGTGCCACCAGCAGAGAACGGTCCGTCAGGGGGTACAATGAGCAGTTCTTC
TRBV6-5	TRBD1	NA	TRBJ2-5	CASSYPAGTGVETQYF	TGTGCCAGCAGTTACCCCGCTGGGACAGGGGTAGAGACCCAGTACTTC
TRBV2	TRBD2	NA	TRBJ2-1	CASSAASGGAFNEQFF	TGTGCCAGCAGTGCAGCTAGCGGGGGGGCCTTCAATGAGCAGTTCTTC
TRBV30	NA	NA	TRBJ2-2	CARKQGSGELFF	TGTGCCCGAAAACAGGGATCCGGGGAGCTGTTTTTT
TRBV28	NA	NA	TRBJ2-3	CASRQGSTDTQYF	TGTGCCAGCAGGCAGGGCAGCACAGATACGCAGTATTTT
TRBV10-3	NA	NA	TRBJ2-7	CAISEERKGRGEQYF	TGTGCCATCAGTGAGGAACGCAAAGGAAGAGGCGAGCAGTACTTC
TRBV28	TRBD2	NA	TRBJ2-5	CASSILAGGRQETQYF	TGTGCCAGCAGTATACTAGCGGGAGGGCGCCAAGAGACCCAGTACTTC
TRBV13	NA	NA	TRBJ1-2	CASSIRTENYGYTF	TGTGCCAGCAGCATACGGACAGAAAACTATGGCTACACCTTC
TRBV3-1/TRBV3-2	TRBD2	NA	TRBJ2-7	CASSLIAGGSYEQYF	TGTGCCAGCAGCCTAATAGCGGGGGGGTCCTACGAGCAGTACTTC
TRBV21-1	NA	NA	TRBJ2-7	CASRRGGMRYEQYF	TGTGCCAGCAGGAGGGGAGGGATGAGGTACGAGCAGTACTTC